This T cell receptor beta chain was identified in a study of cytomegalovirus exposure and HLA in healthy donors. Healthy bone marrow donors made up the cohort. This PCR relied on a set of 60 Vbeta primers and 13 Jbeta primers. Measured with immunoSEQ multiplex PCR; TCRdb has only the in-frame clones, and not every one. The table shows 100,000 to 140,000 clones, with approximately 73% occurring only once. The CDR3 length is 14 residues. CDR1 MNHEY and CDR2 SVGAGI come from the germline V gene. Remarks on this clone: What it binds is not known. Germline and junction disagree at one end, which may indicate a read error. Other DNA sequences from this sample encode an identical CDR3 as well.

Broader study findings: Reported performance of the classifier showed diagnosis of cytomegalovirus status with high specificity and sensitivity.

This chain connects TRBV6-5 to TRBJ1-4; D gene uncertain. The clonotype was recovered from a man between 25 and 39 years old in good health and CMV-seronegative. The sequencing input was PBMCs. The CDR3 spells CASSYTDPTEKLFF. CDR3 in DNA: TGTGCAAGCAGTTACACAGACCCGACAGAAAAACTGTTTTTT.